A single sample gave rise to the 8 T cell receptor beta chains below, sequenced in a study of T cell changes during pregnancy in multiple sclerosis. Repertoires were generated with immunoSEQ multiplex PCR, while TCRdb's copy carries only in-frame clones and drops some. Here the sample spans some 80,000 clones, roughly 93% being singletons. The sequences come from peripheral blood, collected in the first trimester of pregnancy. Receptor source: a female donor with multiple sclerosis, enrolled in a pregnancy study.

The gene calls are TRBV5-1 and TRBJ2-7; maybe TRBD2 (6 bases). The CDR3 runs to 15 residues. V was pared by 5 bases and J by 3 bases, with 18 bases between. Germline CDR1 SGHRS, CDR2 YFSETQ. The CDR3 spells CASSLIPGERYEQYF. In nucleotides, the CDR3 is TGCGCCAGCAGTCTGATCCCGGGAGAACGCTACGAGCAGTACTTC.

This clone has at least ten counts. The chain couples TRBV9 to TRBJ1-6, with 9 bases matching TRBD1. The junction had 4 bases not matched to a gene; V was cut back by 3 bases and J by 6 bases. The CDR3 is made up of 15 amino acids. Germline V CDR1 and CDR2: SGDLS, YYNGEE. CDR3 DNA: TGTGCCAGCAGCGAGGGGACAGGGAGTAATTCACCCCTCCACTTT. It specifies CASSEGTGSNSPLHF. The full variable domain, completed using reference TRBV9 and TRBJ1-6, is DSGVTQTPKHLITATGQRVTLRCSPRSGDLSVYWYQQSLDQGLQFLIQYYNGEERAKGNILERFSAQQFPDLHSELNLSSLELGDSALYFCASSEGTGSNSPLHFGNGTRLTVT.

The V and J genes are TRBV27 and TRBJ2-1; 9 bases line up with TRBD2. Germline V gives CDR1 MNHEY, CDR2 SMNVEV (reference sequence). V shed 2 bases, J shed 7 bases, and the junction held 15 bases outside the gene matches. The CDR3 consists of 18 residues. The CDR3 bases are TGTGCCAGCAGTTTAAGGTTGACTAGCGGACTTTTGGGGAATGAGCAGTTCTTC. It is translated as CASSLRLTSGLLGNEQFF.

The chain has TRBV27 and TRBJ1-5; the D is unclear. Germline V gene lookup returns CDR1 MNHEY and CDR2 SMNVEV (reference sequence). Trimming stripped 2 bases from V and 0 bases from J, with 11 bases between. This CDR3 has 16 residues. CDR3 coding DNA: TGTGCCAGCAGTTTACGGGCAGACTATAGCAATCAGCCCCAGCATTTT. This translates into CASSLRADYSNQPQHF.

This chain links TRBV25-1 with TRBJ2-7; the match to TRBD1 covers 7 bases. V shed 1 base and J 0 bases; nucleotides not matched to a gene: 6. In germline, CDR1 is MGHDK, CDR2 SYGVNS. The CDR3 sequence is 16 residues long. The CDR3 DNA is TGTGCCAGCAGTGAATCTGGGGGACAGCGCTCCTACGAGCAGTACTTC. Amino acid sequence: CASSESGGQRSYEQYF.

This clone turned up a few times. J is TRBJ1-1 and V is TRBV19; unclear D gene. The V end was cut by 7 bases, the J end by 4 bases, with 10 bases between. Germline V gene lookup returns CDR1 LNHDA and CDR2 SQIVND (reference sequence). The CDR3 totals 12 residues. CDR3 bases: TGTGCCAGTACCCCCGGCGGCACTGAAGCTTTCTTT. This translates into CASTPGGTEAFF.

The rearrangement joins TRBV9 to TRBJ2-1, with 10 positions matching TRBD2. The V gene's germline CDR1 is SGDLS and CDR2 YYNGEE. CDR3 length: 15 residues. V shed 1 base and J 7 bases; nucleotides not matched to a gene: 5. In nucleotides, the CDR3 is TGTGCCAGCAGCGTACTAGCGGGAGAGGGGAATGAGCAGTTCTTC. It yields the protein CASSVLAGEGNEQFF. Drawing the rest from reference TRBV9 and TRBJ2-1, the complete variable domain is DSGVTQTPKHLITATGQRVTLRCSPRSGDLSVYWYQQSLDQGLQFLIQYYNGEERAKGNILERFSAQQFPDLHSELNLSSLELGDSALYFCASSVLAGEGNEQFFGPGTRLTVL.

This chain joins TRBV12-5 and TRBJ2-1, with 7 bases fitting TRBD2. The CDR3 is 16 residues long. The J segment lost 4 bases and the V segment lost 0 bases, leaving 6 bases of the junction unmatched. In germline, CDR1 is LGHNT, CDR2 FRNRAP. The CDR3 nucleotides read TGTGCTAGTGGTTTGGTACTCGGACTAGGGTACAATGAGCAGTTCTTC. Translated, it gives CASGLVLGLGYNEQFF.